What follows are 4 T cell receptor beta chains derived from one specimen sequenced in a study of T cell repertoires in cytomegalovirus infection. MiXCR, applied by TCRdb to the reads, yields one record per CDR3 protein. The sample consists of more than 50,000 distinct CDR3 sequences, around 33% of them appearing once. For these receptors, no antigen is known. Sequencing used PBMCs, sequenced either directly or after in vitro stimulation (not recorded which). The receptors come from a human donor in good health (CMV status not recorded). Some clones in this sample may be carry-over from other donors' samples.

The V call is TRBV7-4, the J call TRBJ1-1, with a tentative D call TRBD1 (5 bases). V dropped 8 bases and J dropped 0 bases, with 10 bases sitting between them. The CDR3 spans 13 residues. The germline V gene has CDR1 SGHVT and CDR2 SQSDAQ. CDR3 in amino acids: CASGGLMNTEAFF. The CDR3 DNA sequence: TGTGCCAGCGGGGGACTCATGAACACTGAAGCTTTCTTT.

This clonotype came up a few times. V is TRBV20-1 and J is TRBJ1-6; D not resolved. The germline V gene encodes CDR1 DFQATT and CDR2 SNEGSKA (reference sequence). The V gene lost 0 bases and the J gene lost 0 bases, with 9 bases spanning the gap. This CDR3 has 16 amino acids. The CDR3, as DNA: TGCAGTGCTAGAGATGAACTGAGCTCCTATAATTCACCCCTCCACTTT. Translating it yields CSARDELSSYNSPLHF.

The chain carries TRBV10-3 and TRBJ2-7; the D gene is possibly TRBD2 (5 bases). Trimming cost V 4 bases and J 13 bases, with 17 bases left between them. CDR1 and CDR2 (germline): ENHRY, SYGVKD. The CDR3 consists of 12 residues. The CDR3 nucleotides read TGTGCCATCAGTGGGGGAATTGGAGGCATATACTTC. Translation gives CAISGGIGGIYF.

This clonotype was observed many times. The rearrangement joins TRBV6-1 to TRBJ2-1; D unclear. Trimming took off 5 bases at V and 1 base at J, with 6 bases between the two ends. Germline lookup yields CDR1 MNHNS and CDR2 SASEGT. CDR3 length equals 13 residues. This CDR3 reads CASSSLSYNEQFF. CDR3 bases: TGTGCCAGCAGTTCGCTGTCCTACAATGAGCAGTTCTTC.